Presented here are 10 T cell receptor beta chains from one specimen sequenced in a study of chemoradiotherapy in HPV16-positive cancers. Profiling relied on immunoSEQ multiplex PCR, and the TCRdb table lists in-frame clones only, not all of them. The sample records under 70,000 clones, roughly 90% being singletons. The sample here was blood, taken from a patient who underwent chemoradiotherapy. All receptors come from a human donor with HPV-associated anogenital cancer.

The chain uses TRBV7-2 and TRBJ2-7; TRBD2 aligns across 9 bases. Unmatched junction bases numbered 8, after V lost 4 bases and J lost 4 bases. CDR3 size: 15 residues. CDR1 and CDR2 (germline): SGHTA, FQGNSA. In DNA, the CDR3 is TGTGCCAGCAGCTCGCGGGGGGGCGGTATTTACGAGCAGTACTTC. This gives the protein CASSSRGGGIYEQYF.

The gene calls are TRBV5-1 and TRBJ2-5, with D possibly matching TRBD2 (5 bases). Germline values: CDR1 SGHRS, CDR2 YFSETQ. V lost 3 bases and J lost 2, with 8 bases in between. This CDR3 has 13 amino acids. The CDR3, as DNA: TGCGCCAGCAGCTCCGGACTGCAAGAGACCCAGTACTTC. Its translation is CASSSGLQETQYF.

The chain joins TRBV5-1 to TRBJ1-2; no definite D call. Deletions cut 5 bases from V and 2 bases from J, with 7 bases between. Germline lookup yields CDR1 SGHRS and CDR2 YFSETQ. The CDR3 runs to 12 residues. The CDR3 loop is CASSRSNYGYTF. The CDR3 nucleotides are TGCGCCAGCAGTCGGTCAAACTATGGCTACACCTTC.

The CDR3 DNA reads TGTGCCAGCAGCCTGGGTGCCCTATCTGACAATGAGCAGTTCTTC. It codes for CASSLGALSDNEQFF. The chain employs TRBV5-4 and TRBJ2-1, with D unresolved. Germline assignment: CDR1 SGHNT and CDR2 YYREEE (reference sequence). V shed 4 bases and J shed 5 bases, with 16 bases lying between them. CDR3 length: 15 residues. Full variable domain (remainder filled in from reference TRBV5-4 and TRBJ2-1): ETGVTQSPTHLIKTRGQQVTLRCSSQSGHNTVSWYQQALGQGPQFIFQYYREEENGRGNFPPRFSGLQFPNYSSELNVNALELDDSALYLCASSLGALSDNEQFFGPGTRLTVL.

The J gene is TRBJ2-4, the V gene TRBV5-3; possible D gene TRBD2, 7 bases. TRBV5-3 is annotated as an ORF whose role is uncertain. The CDR3 consists of 18 residues. V gave up 3 bases and J gave up 1 base, with 20 bases separating them. DNA of the CDR3: TGTGCCAGAAGCTCCAGGGGCGGGGGCCCCAGGGCCAAAAACATTCAGTACTTC. Translation gives CARSSRGGGPRAKNIQYF.

The genes are TRBV2 and TRBJ1-1; D unresolved. The CDR3 has 15 amino acids. CDR1 and CDR2 from the germline V gene are SNHLY and FYNNEI. V was pared by 3 bases and J by 3 bases, with 14 bases between. DNA for the CDR3: TGTGCCAGCAGTGATCGAGGAGCCCTTTACACTGAAGCTTTCTTT. Its translation: CASSDRGALYTEAFF.

The V call is TRBV7-2, the J call TRBJ2-7, with 10 bases aligning to TRBD2. CDR1 and CDR2 (germline): SGHTA, FQGNSA. This CDR3 spans 15 amino acids. The trim removed 4 bases at V and 3 bases at J, leaving 6 bases unmatched. CDR3 region: CASSSLAGHFYEQYF. The CDR3 DNA is TGTGCCAGCAGCTCACTAGCGGGACATTTCTACGAGCAGTACTTC. The full variable domain, in which reference TRBV7-2 and TRBJ2-7 provide the parts outside the CDR3, is GAGVSQSPSNKVTEKGKDVELRCDPISGHTALYWYRQSLGQGLEFLIYFQGNSAPDKSGLPSDRFSAERTGGSVSTLTIQRTQQEDSAVYLCASSSLAGHFYEQYFGPGTRLTVT.

The rearrangement links TRBV6-6 to TRBJ2-1; 11 positions match TRBD2. V trimming: 4 bases; J trimming: 3 bases; junction bases outside the gene matches: 5. This CDR3 is 16 amino acids long. The germline V gene encodes CDR1 MNHNY and CDR2 SVGAGI (reference sequence). The CDR3 DNA sequence: TGTGCCAGCAGTTCCTTTCTAGCGGGGGGCTACAATGAGCAGTTCTTC. Translation gives CASSSFLAGGYNEQFF.

J is TRBJ1-2 and V is TRBV5-1; TRBD1 might be the D (5 bases). The CDR3 spans 14 residues. Germline CDR1 SGHRS, CDR2 YFSETQ. V was cut by 4 bases and J by 4 bases, with 14 bases left in between. The CDR3 loop is CASSGFGDPYGYTF. CDR3 bases: TGCGCCAGCAGCGGGTTCGGGGACCCCTATGGCTACACCTTC.

This clone counts as medium-sized (0.01 to 0.1%). The sample contains more than one DNA sequence encoding this CDR3. The chain employs TRBV7-2 and TRBJ2-7, with 7 positions matching TRBD1. There are 15 residues in the CDR3. Germline V lookup: CDR1 SGHTA, CDR2 FQGNSA. V shed 1 base, J shed 2 bases, and the junction held 5 bases outside the gene matches. The CDR3 loop is CASSLGGQGAYEQYF. The CDR3 DNA reads TGTGCCAGCAGCTTAGGGGGGCAGGGGGCCTACGAGCAGTACTTC.